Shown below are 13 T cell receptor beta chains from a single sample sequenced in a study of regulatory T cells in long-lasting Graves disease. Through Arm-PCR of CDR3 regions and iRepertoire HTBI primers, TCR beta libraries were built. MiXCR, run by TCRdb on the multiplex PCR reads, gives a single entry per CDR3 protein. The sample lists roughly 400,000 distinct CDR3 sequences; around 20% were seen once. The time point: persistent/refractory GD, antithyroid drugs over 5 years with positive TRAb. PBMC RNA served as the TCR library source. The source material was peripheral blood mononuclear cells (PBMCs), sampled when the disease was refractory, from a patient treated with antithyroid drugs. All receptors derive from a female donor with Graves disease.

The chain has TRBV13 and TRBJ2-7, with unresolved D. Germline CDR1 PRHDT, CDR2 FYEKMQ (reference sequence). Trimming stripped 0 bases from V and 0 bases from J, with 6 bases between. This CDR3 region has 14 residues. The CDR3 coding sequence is TGTGCCAGCAGCTTAGGCAAAGTCTCCTACGAGCAGTACTTC. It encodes CASSLGKVSYEQYF.

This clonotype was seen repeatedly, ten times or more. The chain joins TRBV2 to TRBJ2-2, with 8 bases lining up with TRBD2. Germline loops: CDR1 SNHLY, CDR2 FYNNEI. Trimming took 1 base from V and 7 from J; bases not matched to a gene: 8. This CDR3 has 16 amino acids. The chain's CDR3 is CASSEGGAGGLGELFF. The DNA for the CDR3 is TGTGCCAGCAGTGAAGGCGGGGCGGGAGGCCTCGGGGAGCTGTTTTTT.

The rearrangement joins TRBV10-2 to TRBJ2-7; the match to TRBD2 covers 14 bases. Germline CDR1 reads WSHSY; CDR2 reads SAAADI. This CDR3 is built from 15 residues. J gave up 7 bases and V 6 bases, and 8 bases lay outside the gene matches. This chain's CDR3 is CASSPGTSGSEEQYF. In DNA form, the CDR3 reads TGCGCCAGCAGCCCGGGGACTAGCGGGAGCGAGGAGCAGTACTTC.

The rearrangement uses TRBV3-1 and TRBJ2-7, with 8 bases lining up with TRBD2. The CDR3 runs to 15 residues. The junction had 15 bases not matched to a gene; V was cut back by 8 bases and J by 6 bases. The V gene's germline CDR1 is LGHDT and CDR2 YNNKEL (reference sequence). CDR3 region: CASSLAGPRKSEQYF. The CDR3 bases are TGTGCCAGCTCATTAGCGGGACCGAGGAAATCCGAGCAGTACTTC.

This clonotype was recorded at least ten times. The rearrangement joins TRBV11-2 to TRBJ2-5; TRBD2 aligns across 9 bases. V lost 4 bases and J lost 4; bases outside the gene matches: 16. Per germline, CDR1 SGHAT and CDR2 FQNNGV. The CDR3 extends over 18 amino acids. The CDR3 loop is CASSSLLGLAGGGETQYF. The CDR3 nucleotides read TGTGCCAGCAGCTCACTTCTGGGACTAGCAGGGGGGGGAGAGACCCAGTACTTC.

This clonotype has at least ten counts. The CDR3 protein is CASSVRSNEKLFF. The CDR3 coding sequence is TGTGCCAGCAGCGTAAGGTCTAATGAAAAACTGTTTTTT. The rearrangement uses TRBV27 and TRBJ1-4; no definite D call. CDR1 is MNHEY, CDR2 SMNVEV, per germline (reference sequence). V lost 6 bases, J lost 3 bases, and 8 bases lay in between. This CDR3 contains 13 residues.

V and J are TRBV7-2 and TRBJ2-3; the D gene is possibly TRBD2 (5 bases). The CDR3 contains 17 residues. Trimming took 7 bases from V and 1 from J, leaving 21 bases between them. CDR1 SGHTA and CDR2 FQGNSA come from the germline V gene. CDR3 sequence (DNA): TGTGCCAGCACCCGACCAACGGGGTTTGAGGGCACAGATACGCAGTATTTT. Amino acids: CASTRPTGFEGTDTQYF.

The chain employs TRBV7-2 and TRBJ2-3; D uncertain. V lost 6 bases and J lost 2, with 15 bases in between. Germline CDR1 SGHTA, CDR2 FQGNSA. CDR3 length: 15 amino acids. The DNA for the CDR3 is TGTGCCAGCAGTTATAGGGTTAGGTACACAGATACGCAGTATTTT. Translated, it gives CASSYRVRYTDTQYF.

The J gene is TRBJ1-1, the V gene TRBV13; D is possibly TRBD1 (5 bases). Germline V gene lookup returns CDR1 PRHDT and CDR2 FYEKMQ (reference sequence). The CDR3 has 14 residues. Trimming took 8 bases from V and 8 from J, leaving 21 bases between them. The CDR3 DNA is TGTGCCAGCCTTGGGGGTCAGGTGACTCCCGAAGCTTTCTTT. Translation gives CASLGGQVTPEAFF.

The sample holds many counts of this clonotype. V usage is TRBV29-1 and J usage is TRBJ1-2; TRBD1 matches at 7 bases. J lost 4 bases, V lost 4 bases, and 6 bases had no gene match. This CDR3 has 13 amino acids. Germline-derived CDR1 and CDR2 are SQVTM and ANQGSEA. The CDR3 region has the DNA TGCAGCGTTGCTTCCCAGGGGGGCTATGGCTACACCTTC. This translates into CSVASQGGYGYTF.

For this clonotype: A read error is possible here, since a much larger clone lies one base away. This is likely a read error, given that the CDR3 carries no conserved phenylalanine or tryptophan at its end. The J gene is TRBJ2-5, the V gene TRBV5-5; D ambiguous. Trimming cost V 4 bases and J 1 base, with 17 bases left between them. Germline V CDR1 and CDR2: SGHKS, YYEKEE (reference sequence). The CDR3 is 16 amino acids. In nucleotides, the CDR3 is TGTGCCAGCAGCCCCCTGTTGAAGGATGGCCAAGAGACCCAGTACTGC. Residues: CASSPLLKDGQETQYC.

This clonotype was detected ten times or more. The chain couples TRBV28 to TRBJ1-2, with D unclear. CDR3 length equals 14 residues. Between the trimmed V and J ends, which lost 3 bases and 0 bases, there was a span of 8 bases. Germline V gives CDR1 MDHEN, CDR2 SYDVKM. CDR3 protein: CASSLVQANYGYTF. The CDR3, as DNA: TGTGCCAGCAGTTTGGTCCAGGCTAACTATGGCTACACCTTC.

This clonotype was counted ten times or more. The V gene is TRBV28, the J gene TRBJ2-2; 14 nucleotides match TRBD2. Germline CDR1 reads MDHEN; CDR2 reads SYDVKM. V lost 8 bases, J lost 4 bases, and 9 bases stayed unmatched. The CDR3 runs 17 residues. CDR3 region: CASLGLAGAIGTGELFF. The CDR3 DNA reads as TGTGCCAGCTTGGGACTAGCGGGAGCGATAGGCACCGGGGAGCTGTTTTTT.